This entry is about one T cell receptor beta chain. This specimen belongs to a study of cytomegalovirus exposure and HLA in healthy donors. The donors belonged to the approximately 110-subject validation cohort, separate from the roughly 710-subject first cohort. CDR3 size: 11 residues. After removal of 9 bases from V and 8 bases from J, the junction contained 6 bases not matched to a gene. CDR1 is SNHLY and CDR2 is FYNNEI in the germline V gene. Clones were read by immunoSEQ multiplex PCR, and TCRdb kept only the in-frame ones, dropping some. The data hold some 180,000 clones, with about 89% observed a single time.

The chain couples TRBV2 to TRBJ1-1, with 7 bases that match TRBD1. The clonotype was recovered from a man aged 25 to 45 in good health and CMV-seropositive. Sample: PBMCs. CDR3 DNA: TGTGCCAGTTCCAGGGGGGAGGAAGCTTTCTTT. Its translation: CASSRGEEAFF.